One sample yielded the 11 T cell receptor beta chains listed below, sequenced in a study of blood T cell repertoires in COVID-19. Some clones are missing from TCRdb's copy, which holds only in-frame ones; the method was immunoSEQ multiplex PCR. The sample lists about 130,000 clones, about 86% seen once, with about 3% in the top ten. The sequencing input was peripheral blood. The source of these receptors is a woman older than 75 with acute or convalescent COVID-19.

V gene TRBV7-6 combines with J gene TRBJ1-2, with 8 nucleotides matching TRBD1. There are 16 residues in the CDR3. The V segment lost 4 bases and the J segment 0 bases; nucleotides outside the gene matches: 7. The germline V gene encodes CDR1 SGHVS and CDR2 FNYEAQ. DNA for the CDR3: TGTGCCAGCAGCTCCGGACAGGGCCCCACTAACTATGGCTACACCTTC. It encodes CASSSGQGPTNYGYTF.

This CDR3 reads CASSSLRDRGIVYTF. CDR3 coding DNA: TGTGCCAGCAGTTCCCTAAGGGACAGGGGGATTGTCTACACCTTC. The chain carries TRBV27 and TRBJ1-2, with TRBD1 matching 11 bases. The CDR3 runs 15 residues. Germline-derived CDR1 and CDR2 are MNHEY and SMNVEV (reference sequence). V was pared by 4 bases and J by 10 bases, with 11 bases of the junction left unmatched.

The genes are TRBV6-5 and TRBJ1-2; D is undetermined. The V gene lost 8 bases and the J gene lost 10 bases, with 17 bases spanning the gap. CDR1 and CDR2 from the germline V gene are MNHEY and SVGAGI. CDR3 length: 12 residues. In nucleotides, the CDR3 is TGTGCCAGCGCGAAAGAGCCCCCTATCTACACCTTC. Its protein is CASAKEPPIYTF.

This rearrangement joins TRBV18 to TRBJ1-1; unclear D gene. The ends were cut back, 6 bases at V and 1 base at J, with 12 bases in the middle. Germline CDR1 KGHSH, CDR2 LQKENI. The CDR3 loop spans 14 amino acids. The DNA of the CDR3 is TGTGCCAGCTCTACCTCGGGAGGGAACACTGAAGCTTTCTTT. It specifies CASSTSGGNTEAFF.

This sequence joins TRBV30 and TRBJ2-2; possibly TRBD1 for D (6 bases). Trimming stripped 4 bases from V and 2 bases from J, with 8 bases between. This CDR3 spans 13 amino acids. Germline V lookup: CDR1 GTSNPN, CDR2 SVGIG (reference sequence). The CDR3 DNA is TGTGCCTGGACGGACAGTAACACCGGGGAGCTGTTTTTT. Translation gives CAWTDSNTGELFF. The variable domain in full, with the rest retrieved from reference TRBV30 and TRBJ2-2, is SQTIHQWPATLVQPVGSPLSLECTVEGTSNPNLYWYRQAAGRGLQLLFYSVGIGQISSEVPQNLSASRPQDRQFILSSKKLLLSDSGFYLCAWTDSNTGELFFGEGSRLTVL.

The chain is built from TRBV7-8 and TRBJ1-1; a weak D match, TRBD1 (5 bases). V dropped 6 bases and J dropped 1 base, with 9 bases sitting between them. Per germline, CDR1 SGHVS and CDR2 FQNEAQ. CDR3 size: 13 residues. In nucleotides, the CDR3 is TGTGCCAGCAGAAGAAGGGGGAACACTGAAGCTTTCTTT. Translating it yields CASRRRGNTEAFF.

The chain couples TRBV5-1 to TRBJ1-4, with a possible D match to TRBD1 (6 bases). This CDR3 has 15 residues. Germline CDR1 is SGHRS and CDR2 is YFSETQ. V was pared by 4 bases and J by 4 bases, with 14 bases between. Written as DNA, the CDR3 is TGCGCCAGCAGCCTGGGGGCAGGGTATAATGAAAAACTGTTTTTT. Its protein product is CASSLGAGYNEKLFF. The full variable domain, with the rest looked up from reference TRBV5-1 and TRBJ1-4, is KAGVTQTPRYLIKTRGQQVTLSCSPISGHRSVSWYQQTPGQGLQFLFEYFSETQRNKGNFPGRFSGRQFSNSRSEMNVSTLELGDSALYLCASSLGAGYNEKLFFGSGTQLSVL.

DNA of the CDR3: TGTGCCAGCATAGACAGGGGGTTCCTCTCTGGAAACACCATATATTTT. Protein: CASIDRGFLSGNTIYF. The chain combines TRBV7-3 with TRBJ1-3; 9 bases line up with TRBD1. The germline V gene encodes CDR1 SGHTA and CDR2 FQGTGA. The CDR3 is 16 amino acids. The J segment lost 0 bases and the V segment lost 7 bases, leaving 7 bases of the junction unmatched.

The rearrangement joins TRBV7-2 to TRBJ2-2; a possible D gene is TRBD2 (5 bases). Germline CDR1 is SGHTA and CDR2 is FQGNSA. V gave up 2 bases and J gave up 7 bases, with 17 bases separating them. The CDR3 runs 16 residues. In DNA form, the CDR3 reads TGTGCCAGCAGCTTACGTAGCGCGGTTAACGGCGGGGAGCTGTTTTTT. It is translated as CASSLRSAVNGGELFF.

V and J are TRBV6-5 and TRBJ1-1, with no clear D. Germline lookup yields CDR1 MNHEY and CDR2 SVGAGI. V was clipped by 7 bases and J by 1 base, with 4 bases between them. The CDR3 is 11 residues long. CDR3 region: CASKQNTEAFF. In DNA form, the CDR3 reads TGTGCCAGCAAACAGAACACTGAAGCTTTCTTT.

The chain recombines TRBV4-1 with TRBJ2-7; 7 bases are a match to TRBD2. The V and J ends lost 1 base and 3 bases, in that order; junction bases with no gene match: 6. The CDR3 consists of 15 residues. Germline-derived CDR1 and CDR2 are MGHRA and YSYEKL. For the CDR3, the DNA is TGCGCCAGCAGCCAAGTTGGGTCGGGGGGCTACGAGCAGTACTTC. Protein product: CASSQVGSGGYEQYF.